This T cell receptor beta chain appears in the sequencing data of a study of blood T cell repertoires in COVID-19. As for the study in general: The samples span acute and convalescent COVID-19 from the United States, Italy and Spain. PBMCs, B-cell-depleted T cells, or T cells were the source of the cDNA or gDNA that made up the material.

Per the study methods: By means of reference gene primer amplification, nucleated cell counts were estimated. TCRdb's table, derived via immunoSEQ multiplex PCR, lists solely in-frame clones and lacks some. That table furnishes V, J and clone size, whereas the DNA furnished D and trimming. The data hold under 95,000 clones, with approximately 80% observed a single time. Germline V lookup: CDR1 SGDLS, CDR2 YYNGEE. V lost 3 bases and J lost 2, with 12 bases in between. This CDR3 comprises 14 residues. V and J are TRBV9 and TRBJ2-7, with D perhaps TRBD2 (7 bases). The sequenced sample consisted of peripheral blood. The receptor was derived from a woman of 80 years or more with active or convalescent COVID-19. The CDR3 DNA sequence: TGTGCCAGCAGCGGGAGGGGGGGGCCCTACGAGCAGTACTTC. It yields the protein CASSGRGGPYEQYF.